This T cell receptor (beta chain) emerged from a study of cytomegalovirus exposure and HLA in healthy donors. The CDR3 has 15 amino acids. PCR used 60 Vbeta primers and 13 Jbeta primers. TCRdb's copy holds only in-frame clones and misses some; the assay was immunoSEQ multiplex PCR. The sample shows approximately 140,000 clones, roughly 80% of them seen only once. The chain carries TRBV6-7 and TRBJ2-5; 10 bases fit TRBD2. The closer fit of TRBJ2-7 to the DNA end suggests the J call may be wrong. TRBV6-7 counts as an open reading frame of uncertain function. The sequence derives from a boy between 10 and 17 years old in good health and CMV-seronegative. The sequenced sample was PBMCs. The CDR3: CASSYSASGRSEQYF. The CDR3 region has the DNA TGTGCCAGCAGTTACTCGGCTAGCGGGAGATCCGAGCAGTACTTC.